The present TCR beta chain was sequenced within a study of shared clonotypes between healthy human individuals. This clone came up once. The CDR3 contains 12 residues. Germline V lookup: CDR1 GTSNPN, CDR2 SVGIG (reference sequence). Trimming stripped 1 base from V and 12 bases from J, with 13 bases between. TCRdb's table, derived via immunoSEQ multiplex PCR, lists solely in-frame clones and lacks some. The sample records 400,000 to 600,000 clones, roughly 77% being singletons. The receptor comes from a middle-aged woman in good health. Some clones in this sample may be carry-over from other donors' samples. The chain couples TRBV30 to TRBJ2-1; D call uncertain. The sequencing input was PBMCs. CDR3 region: CAWSGVKVGQFF. For the CDR3, the DNA is TGTGCCTGGAGTGGTGTGAAGGTTGGGCAGTTCTTC.